Sequencing of this T cell receptor beta chain was carried out in a study of cytomegalovirus exposure and HLA in healthy donors. This clone came up once. 60 Vbeta and 13 Jbeta primers were used in PCR. The data were produced by immunoSEQ multiplex PCR, yet TCRdb's version contains in-frame clones alone and is incomplete. The table shows about 180,000 clones, with over 75% occurring only once. CDR3 length equals 13 residues. Germline-derived CDR1 and CDR2 are SSHAT and FNYEAQ (reference sequence). Deletions cut 1 base from V and 2 bases from J, with 5 bases between. The chain is built from TRBV7-7 and TRBJ1-1; D remains unclear. Sequences were obtained from PBMCs. The receptor was isolated from a woman between 45 and 60 years old in good health and CMV-seronegative. The CDR3 DNA follows: TGTGCCAGCAGCTTAGGCAGAAACACTGAAGCTTTCTTT. Amino acids: CASSLGRNTEAFF.